The 29 T cell receptor beta chains in this list originate from one sample, sequenced in a study of CDR3 diversity in severe acne. TCRdb reprocessed the PCR reads with MiXCR, giving one entry per CDR3 protein. Here the sample spans fewer than 90,000 distinct CDR3 sequences, 51% being singletons. Material for sequencing was blood. Receptors originate from a male donor in good health, without acne.

This clonotype was counted at least ten times. V gene TRBV20-1 combines with J gene TRBJ1-2; 7 nucleotides agree with TRBD1. The CDR3 totals 12 residues. The germline CDR1 and CDR2 sequences are DFQATT and SNEGSKA (reference sequence). V lost 6 bases, J lost 9 bases, and 10 bases stayed unmatched. Here the CDR3 DNA reads TGCAGTGCGACGCCGGGAGGGGGCAGCTACACCTTC. This gives the protein CSATPGGGSYTF.

The table lists this clonotype with many counts. The chain couples TRBV5-8 to TRBJ1-2; 9 bases are shared with TRBD1. Germline trimming cut 1 base from V and 8 bases from J; bases unmatched to any gene: 6. The CDR3 contains 14 residues. Germline V gene sequence: CDR1 SGHTS, CDR2 YDEGEE. The DNA for the CDR3 is TGTGCCAGCAGCTTGAAACAGGGGGCTTGGGGCTACACCTTC. Its translation is CASSLKQGAWGYTF.

The chain uses TRBV10-3 and TRBJ2-1; 9 bases are shared with TRBD2. With 3 bases clipped from V and 5 bases from J, the junction kept 20 bases outside the gene matches. The CDR3 length is 20 residues. Germline loops: CDR1 ENHRY, CDR2 SYGVKD. Here the CDR3 DNA reads TGTGCCATCAGTGACTTCAGCGGGAGGACCAGTGACCGTCGTCACAATGAGCAGTTCTTC. Its translation: CAISDFSGRTSDRRHNEQFF.

The rearrangement joins TRBV20-1 to TRBJ2-3, with TRBD1 as a possible D gene (6 bases). The CDR3 has 14 amino acids. From germline, CDR1 is DFQATT and CDR2 SNEGSKA (reference sequence). V was shortened by 5 bases and J by 0 bases, with 12 bases between the two germline ends. Here the CDR3 reads CSAAPGTSTDTQYF. CDR3 DNA: TGCAGTGCTGCCCCCGGGACAAGCACAGATACGCAGTATTTT.

This chain uses TRBV7-9 with TRBJ2-5; 10 nucleotides agree with TRBD2. The length of the CDR3 is 14 residues. With V trimmed by 4 bases and J by 5 bases, 4 bases remained unmatched. The germline gives CDR1 SEHNR, CDR2 FQNEAQ (reference sequence). CDR3 region: CASSSEGLAETQYF. The CDR3 nucleotides read TGTGCCAGCAGCTCGGAGGGACTAGCGGAGACCCAGTACTTC.

This clonotype was observed a single time. A much larger clone is a single base away; this may be a read error. The chain recombines TRBV2 with TRBJ2-5; D not certain. The V gene's germline CDR1 is SNHLY and CDR2 FYNNEI. The V gene lost 7 bases and the J gene lost 2 bases, with 5 bases spanning the gap. CDR3 length equals 11 residues. The CDR3 DNA follows: TGTGCCAGCAAGGAACAAGAGACCCAGTACTTC. Its protein is CASKEQETQYF.

The chain combines TRBV5-1 with TRBJ1-6, with 9 bases identical to TRBD1. Germline lookup yields CDR1 SGHRS and CDR2 YFSETQ. V shed 0 bases, J shed 9 bases, and the junction held 4 bases outside the gene matches. This CDR3 comprises 15 residues. This CDR3 is CASSLGTGVPSPLHF. CDR3 DNA sequence: TGCGCCAGCAGCTTGGGGACAGGGGTGCCTTCACCCCTCCACTTT.

This clonotype was counted only a few times. The genes are TRBV2 and TRBJ2-2; D possibly matches TRBD1 or TRBD2 (5 bases each). The CDR3 covers 14 residues. Trimming removed 5 bases at V and 5 bases at J, with 12 bases between. The germline CDR1 and CDR2 sequences are SNHLY and FYNNEI. Here the CDR3 DNA reads TGTGCCAGCAGTTCCGACTGGGGGACCGGGGAGCTGTTTTTT. This gives the protein CASSSDWGTGELFF. The full variable domain, with the rest looked up from reference TRBV2 and TRBJ2-2, is EPEVTQTPSHQVTQMGQEVILRCVPISNHLYFYWYRQILGQKVEFLVSFYNNEISEKSEIFDDQFSVERPDGSNFTLKIRSTKLEDSAMYFCASSSDWGTGELFFGEGSRLTVL.

There are a few counts of this clonotype. The V gene is TRBV20-1, the J gene TRBJ1-2; 8 nucleotides line up with TRBD1. The CDR3 is 12 amino acids. CDR1 and CDR2 (germline): DFQATT, SNEGSKA (reference sequence). V lost 4 bases to trimming and J lost 4 bases; unmatched junction nucleotides: 2. In nucleotides, the CDR3 is TGCAGTGCTACCGACAGGGGCTATGGCTACACCTTC. It encodes CSATDRGYGYTF.

This clonotype was observed many times. V gene TRBV29-1 combines with J gene TRBJ2-1, with 7 nucleotides matching TRBD1. Germline lookup yields CDR1 SQVTM and CDR2 ANQGSEA. The CDR3 runs 17 residues. The V gene end was trimmed by 3 bases and the J gene end by 0 bases; junction bases not matched to a gene: 11. This CDR3 is CSVDGLGQENSYNEQFF. DNA for the CDR3: TGCAGCGTTGATGGGCTCGGACAGGAGAACTCCTACAATGAGCAGTTCTTC.

This clonotype was counted a few times. Because the CDR3's place on the DNA is in doubt, the DNA is left out and the CDR3 is given as listed by TCRdb. The rearrangement uses TRBV15 and TRBJ2-5. Germline CDR1 LNHNV, CDR2 YYDKDF (reference sequence). Ends included, the CDR3 has 21 residues. CDR3 sequence: CATSRDAQTDGYTFGSGTQYF.

This clonotype was seen at least ten times. The chain is built from TRBV28 and TRBJ2-7; TRBD1 matches at 9 bases. Germline V CDR1 and CDR2: MDHEN, SYDVKM. This CDR3 spans 16 amino acids. Trimming cost V 5 bases and J 1 base; bases outside gene matches: 9. The CDR3, as DNA: TGTGCCAGCAGTCAATTTTACAGGGGGCTTTCCTACGAGCAGTACTTC. Translating it yields CASSQFYRGLSYEQYF.

The rearrangement joins TRBV29-1 to TRBJ2-1; TRBD2 aligns across 7 bases. Per the germline V gene, CDR1 is SQVTM and CDR2 is ANQGSEA. This CDR3 is built from 15 residues. V was pared by 0 bases and J by 9 bases, with 11 bases of the junction left unmatched. The CDR3 sequence is CSVEDGWEGGSEQFF. The CDR3 coding sequence is TGCAGCGTTGAAGATGGGTGGGAGGGAGGGAGTGAGCAGTTCTTC.

V usage is TRBV4-1 and J usage is TRBJ2-6, with a weak D call TRBD2 (7 bases). From germline, CDR1 is MGHRA and CDR2 YSYEKL. V dropped 1 base and J dropped 2 bases, with 9 bases sitting between them. The CDR3 sequence is 16 residues long. CDR3 in DNA: TGCGCCAGCAGCCAAGGGGGGGGCGCTGGGGCCAACGTCCTGACTTTC. Its translation: CASSQGGGAGANVLTF.

This clonotype was seen many times. This rearrangement joins TRBV4-1 to TRBJ1-6, with TRBD1 as a possible D gene (6 bases). The V end lost 4 bases, the J end lost 10 bases, and 20 bases lay between the germline ends. Germline V gene data show CDR1 as MGHRA and CDR2 as YSYEKL. There are 16 residues in the CDR3. CDR3 amino acids: CASSLGAGGWDSPLHF. The CDR3 DNA reads as TGCGCCAGCAGCCTGGGAGCGGGGGGCTGGGACTCACCCCTCCACTTT.

The J gene is TRBJ2-5, the V gene TRBV4-1; a weak D match, TRBD1 (5 bases). V was trimmed by 5 bases and J by 4 bases, leaving 14 bases between them. Germline V gene data show CDR1 as MGHRA and CDR2 as YSYEKL. The CDR3 loop spans 14 amino acids. The CDR3 DNA reads as TGCGCCAGCAGCTCCCGGACATCCCGAGAGACCCAGTACTTC. It specifies CASSSRTSRETQYF.

The chain joins TRBV6-5 to TRBJ2-7; 8 nucleotides line up with TRBD1. This CDR3 comprises 18 residues. Germline CDR1 is MNHEY and CDR2 is SVGAGI. V lost 6 bases, J lost 4 bases, and 20 bases stayed unmatched. CDR3 sequence reads: CASRSRRGGTGPAYEQYF. DNA for the CDR3: TGTGCCAGCAGATCACGGAGAGGGGGGACAGGCCCCGCTTACGAGCAGTACTTC.

The chain joins TRBV12-3 or TRBV12-4 to TRBJ1-4; D is unresolved. Between the trimmed V and J ends, which lost 2 bases and 8 bases, there was a span of 9 bases. This CDR3 is 13 amino acids long. The CDR3 DNA follows: TGTGCCAGCAGTTTAATGGCGGGAGAAAAACTGTTTTTT. Translation gives CASSLMAGEKLFF.

The chain carries TRBV7-3 and TRBJ2-5; TRBD2 aligns across 12 bases. Unmatched junction bases numbered 7, after V lost 5 bases and J lost 9 bases. CDR1 and CDR2 from the germline V gene are SGHTA and FQGTGA. There are 14 residues in the CDR3. CDR3 sequence: CASSPGTSGSSQYF. For the CDR3, the DNA is TGTGCCAGCAGCCCAGGGACTAGCGGGTCGTCCCAGTACTTC.

This clonotype was counted at least ten times. The chain links TRBV7-3 to TRBJ1-1; TRBD1 aligns across 9 bases. After removal of 3 bases from V and 1 base from J, the junction contained 0 bases not matched to a gene. CDR3 size: 14 residues. CDR1 and CDR2 from the germline V gene are SGHTA and FQGTGA. DNA of the CDR3: TGTGCCAGCAGCTTGGGACAGGGGAACACTGAAGCTTTCTTT. As protein: CASSLGQGNTEAFF.

There are a few counts of this clonotype. Compared with germline, one end of the junction differs, possibly owing to a read error. This chain joins TRBV6-5 and TRBJ2-6; 9 positions agree with TRBD1. This CDR3 is built from 14 residues. Germline-derived CDR1 and CDR2 are MNHEY and SVGAGI. This chain's CDR3 is CASSYPGQGGPEAF. The DNA for the CDR3 is TGTGCCAGCAGTTACCCGGGACAGGGAGGACCTGAAGCTTTC.

This clonotype was seen many times. The V and J genes are TRBV6-5 and TRBJ1-1; D gene uncertain. The V gene lost 7 bases and the J gene lost 1 base, with 19 bases spanning the gap. Germline assignment: CDR1 MNHEY and CDR2 SVGAGI. The CDR3 length is 16 residues. CDR3 protein: CASKSGNAGRNTEAFF. The CDR3 DNA reads as TGTGCCAGCAAATCGGGCAACGCCGGGAGGAACACTGAAGCTTTCTTT.

This rearrangement joins TRBV19 to TRBJ1-3; a possible D gene is TRBD1 (5 bases). Germline assignment: CDR1 LNHDA and CDR2 SQIVND (reference sequence). V dropped 4 bases and J dropped 2 bases, with 12 bases sitting between them. This CDR3 region has 15 residues. The CDR3 coding sequence is TGTGCCAGTAGTAATATTTGGGGGACTGGAAACACCATATATTTT. Its translation: CASSNIWGTGNTIYF.

A few counts support this clonotype. This chain connects TRBV29-1 to TRBJ1-1, with 8 nucleotides matching TRBD1. Germline trimming cut 7 bases from V and 6 bases from J; bases unmatched to any gene: 7. CDR1 and CDR2 from the germline V gene are SQVTM and ANQGSEA. CDR3 length: 12 amino acids. The CDR3 DNA follows: TGCAGCGCCGTCAAACAGGGGGCTGAAGCTTTCTTT. This translates into CSAVKQGAEAFF.

This clonotype has only a few counts. J is TRBJ2-5 and V is TRBV5-8; D is unresolved. Deletions cut 0 bases from V and 4 bases from J, with 10 bases between. The CDR3 has 14 amino acids. Per the germline V gene, CDR1 is SGHTS and CDR2 is YDEGEE. The CDR3 region is CASSLVGNPETQYF. In nucleotides, the CDR3 is TGTGCCAGCAGCTTGGTAGGGAACCCAGAGACCCAGTACTTC.

V gene TRBV20-1 combines with J gene TRBJ2-3; a weak D match, TRBD1 (5 bases). The CDR3 loop spans 12 amino acids. V was clipped by 4 bases and J by 0 bases, with 5 bases between them. Per germline, CDR1 DFQATT and CDR2 SNEGSKA (reference sequence). The CDR3 nucleotides are TGCAGTGCTACAGGGAGCACAGATACGCAGTATTTT. This gives the protein CSATGSTDTQYF.

This chain connects TRBV20-1 to TRBJ2-3, with D uncertain. V was shortened by 0 bases and J by 6 bases, with 7 bases between the two germline ends. Germline V CDR1 and CDR2: DFQATT, SNEGSKA (reference sequence). The CDR3 has 12 residues. CDR3 in DNA: TGCAGTGCTAGAGATGGTGGGGATACGCAGTATTTT. The encoded protein is CSARDGGDTQYF.

This chain joins TRBV10-2 and TRBJ2-3; 12 positions match TRBD2. The V gene end was trimmed by 0 bases and the J gene end by 6 bases; junction bases not matched to a gene: 13. Germline CDR1 and CDR2: WSHSY and SAAADI. The CDR3 is made up of 19 amino acids. The CDR3, as DNA: TGCGCCAGCAGTGAGTCAACGGTCCTAGCGGGGGGGCCCGGGGATACGCAGTATTTT. Translating it yields CASSESTVLAGGPGDTQYF.

This clonotype was counted ten times or more. The chain has TRBV12-3 or TRBV12-4 and TRBJ1-1; 7 nucleotides align to TRBD1. The V gene end was trimmed by 8 bases and the J gene end by 10 bases; junction bases not matched to a gene: 7. The CDR3 has 11 residues. In nucleotides, the CDR3 is TGTGCCAGCGGAGACACAGGGGCAGCTTTCTTT. As protein: CASGDTGAAFF.